A selection of T cell receptor beta chains follows, all from one sample in a study of cytomegalovirus exposure and HLA in healthy donors. Only in-frame clones appear in the TCRdb table, and some are missing; sequencing was by immunoSEQ multiplex PCR. The sample shows about 100,000 clones, roughly 76% of them seen only once. Sequencing was performed on PBMCs. These receptors originate from a woman aged 55-70 years in good health and CMV-seropositive. Each CDR3 is given with its conserved first and last residue. A D gene is named only where the DNA matches it firmly.

v_gene: TRBV9
j_gene: TRBJ2-3
d_gene: -
CDR3aa: CASSSTLAASTDTQYF

v_gene: TRBV18
j_gene: TRBJ2-1
d_gene: TRBD1
CDR3aa: CASSPPTGSYNEQFF

v_gene: TRBV19
j_gene: TRBJ2-4
d_gene: TRBD1
CDR3aa: CASSKGTEILLAKNIQYF

v_gene: TRBV11-2
j_gene: TRBJ2-7
d_gene: -
CDR3aa: CASSLDHGGAYEQYF

v_gene: TRBV18
j_gene: TRBJ2-2
d_gene: -
CDR3aa: CASSLNRGNTGELFF

v_gene: TRBV25-1
j_gene: TRBJ2-1
d_gene: TRBD2
CDR3aa: CASGLAGDYNEQFF

v_gene: TRBV5-1
j_gene: TRBJ2-1
d_gene: -
CDR3aa: CASRLIGGSSYNEQFF

v_gene: TRBV6-4
j_gene: TRBJ2-2
d_gene: TRBD1
CDR3aa: CASSDRTGNTGELFF

v_gene: TRBV2
j_gene: TRBJ1-1
d_gene: -
CDR3aa: CASSAYDLVNTEAFF

v_gene: TRBV7-3
j_gene: TRBJ1-2
d_gene: -
CDR3aa: CASSPGQTYGYTF

v_gene: TRBV19
j_gene: TRBJ1-1
d_gene: TRBD1
CDR3aa: CASRVRQGLEAFF

v_gene: TRBV2
j_gene: TRBJ2-1
d_gene: TRBD2
CDR3aa: CASSRLAVYNEQFF

v_gene: TRBV27
j_gene: TRBJ2-1
d_gene: TRBD2
CDR3aa: CASRLAGEGEQFF

v_gene: TRBV5-6
j_gene: TRBJ1-2
d_gene: -
CDR3aa: CASSLFRVSFVSAPLGYTF

v_gene: TRBV7-2
j_gene: TRBJ1-1
d_gene: -
CDR3aa: CASSSQGLHTEAFF

v_gene: TRBV7-9
j_gene: TRBJ2-3
d_gene: -
CDR3aa: CASRGTGSTDTQYF

v_gene: TRBV2
j_gene: TRBJ2-3
d_gene: -
CDR3aa: CASKGLTDTQYF

v_gene: TRBV2
j_gene: TRBJ2-7
d_gene: TRBD1
CDR3aa: CASGQGVGEQYF

v_gene: TRBV13
j_gene: TRBJ1-6
d_gene: -
CDR3aa: CASTYGQSSILSLHF

v_gene: TRBV19
j_gene: TRBJ2-5
d_gene: TRBD2
CDR3aa: CASSIGLMGGSETQYF

v_gene: TRBV6-5
j_gene: TRBJ2-3
d_gene: TRBD2
CDR3aa: CASSYSGPRTDTQYF

v_gene: TRBV5-4
j_gene: TRBJ1-1
d_gene: TRBD1
CDR3aa: CASSSRGSGGAAFF

v_gene: TRBV5-1
j_gene: TRBJ1-2
d_gene: -
CDR3aa: CASSLQGANYGYTF

v_gene: TRBV19
j_gene: TRBJ2-7
d_gene: TRBD2
CDR3aa: CASSGTAGDPYEQYF

v_gene: TRBV25-1
j_gene: TRBJ2-7
d_gene: TRBD1
CDR3aa: CASSEYFAGQGRYEQYF

v_gene: TRBV9
j_gene: TRBJ1-1
d_gene: -
CDR3aa: CASSVVMWGPERTEAFF

v_gene: TRBV2
j_gene: TRBJ1-2
d_gene: -
CDR3aa: CASSSDWNYGYTF

v_gene: TRBV9
j_gene: TRBJ2-2
d_gene: TRBD2
CDR3aa: CASSRLAEDTGELFF

v_gene: TRBV4-2
j_gene: TRBJ2-1
d_gene: TRBD2
CDR3aa: CASSQGAGGPFVEQFF

v_gene: TRBV21-1
j_gene: TRBJ1-2
d_gene: -
CDR3aa: CASTQGGSDGYTF

v_gene: TRBV5-4
j_gene: TRBJ2-3
d_gene: TRBD1
CDR3aa: CASRTGQGRTDTQYF

v_gene: TRBV5-1
j_gene: TRBJ1-1
d_gene: -
CDR3aa: CASSLGLSGGQAAFF

v_gene: TRBV19
j_gene: TRBJ1-5
d_gene: -
CDR3aa: CASSMARSNQPQHF

v_gene: TRBV7-6
j_gene: TRBJ2-2
d_gene: TRBD1
CDR3aa: CASSLLWDRGRGNTGELFF

v_gene: TRBV6-5
j_gene: TRBJ1-5
d_gene: -
CDR3aa: CASSSGFGQPQHF